This T cell receptor beta chain was obtained from a study of cytomegalovirus exposure and HLA in healthy donors. The study's findings and limits: As a later analysis revealed, the rate of TCR association differed by HLA locus, with DRB1 most and HLA-C fewest.

Points on this clone: The antigen remains unidentified.

This CDR3 is built from 14 residues. CDR1 is KGHSH, CDR2 LQKENI, per germline. Between the trimmed V and J ends, which lost 3 bases and 1 base, there was a span of 9 bases. The primer mix had 60 Vbeta and 13 Jbeta primers. Measured with immunoSEQ multiplex PCR; TCRdb has only the in-frame clones, and not every one. The table shows 45,000 to 55,000 clones, with around three fifths occurring only once. The TCR comes from a human donor in good health. The sample comprised PBMCs. This chain uses TRBV18 with TRBJ1-1; D gene ambiguous. In DNA form, the CDR3 reads TGTGCCAGCTCACCCGCTCGGGGGAACACTGAAGCTTTCTTT. It codes for CASSPARGNTEAFF. Full variable domain (remainder filled in from reference TRBV18 and TRBJ1-1): NAGVMQNPRHLVRRRGQEARLRCSPMKGHSHVYWYRQLPEEGLKFMVYLQKENIIDESGMPKERFSAEFPKEGPSILRIQQVVRGDSAAYFCASSPARGNTEAFFGQGTRLTVV.